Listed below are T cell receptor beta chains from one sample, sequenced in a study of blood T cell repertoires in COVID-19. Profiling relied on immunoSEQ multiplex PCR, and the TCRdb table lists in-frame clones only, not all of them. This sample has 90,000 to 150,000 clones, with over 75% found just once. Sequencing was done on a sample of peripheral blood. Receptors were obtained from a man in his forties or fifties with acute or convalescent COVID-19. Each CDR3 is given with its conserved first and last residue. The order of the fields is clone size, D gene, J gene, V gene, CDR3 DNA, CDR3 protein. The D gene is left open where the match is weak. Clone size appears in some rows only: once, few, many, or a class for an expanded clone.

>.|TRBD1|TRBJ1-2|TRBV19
TGTGCCAGTAGATCAGGGGGCGGCTACACCTTC
CASRSGGGYTF
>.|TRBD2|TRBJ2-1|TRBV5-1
TGCGCCAGCAGCTTGGTACTAGCGGGAGCCCATGAGCAGTTCTTC
CASSLVLAGAHEQFF
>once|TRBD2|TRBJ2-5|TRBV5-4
TGTGCCAGCAGCTTGGTCGGTAGCGGGGGGAGGCAAGAGACCCAGTACTTC
CASSLVGSGGRQETQYF
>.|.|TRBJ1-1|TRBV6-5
TGTGCCAGCAGGGAGACAGGGAACACTGAAGCTTTCTTT
CASRETGNTEAFF
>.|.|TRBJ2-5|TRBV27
TGTGCCAGATACAGGACCTTAACATCTCAAGAGACCCAGTACTTC
CARYRTLTSQETQYF
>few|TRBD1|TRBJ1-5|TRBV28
TGTGCCAGCAGTTCGAACCGCAGGGGGCGAGGACAGCCCCAGCATTTT
CASSSNRRGRGQPQHF
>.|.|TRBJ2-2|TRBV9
TGTGCCAGCAGCCGGGGGTTTGGGTCGACCGGGGAGCTGTTTTTT
CASSRGFGSTGELFF
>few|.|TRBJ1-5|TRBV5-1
TGCGCCAGCAGCTTGGGTCCCAGTAGCAATCAGCCCCAGCATTTT
CASSLGPSSNQPQHF
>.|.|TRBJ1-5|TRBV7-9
TGTGCCAGCAGCTCGTCGGAGTATAGCAATCAGCCCCAGCATTTT
CASSSSEYSNQPQHF
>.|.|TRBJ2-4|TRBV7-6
TGTGCCAGCAGCCCCTATATGGAGGGTTCGATGAACATTCAGTACTTC
CASSPYMEGSMNIQYF
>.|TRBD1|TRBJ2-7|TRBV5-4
TGTGCCAGCAGCGACGGACAGGGAAGCTACGAGCAGTACTTC
CASSDGQGSYEQYF
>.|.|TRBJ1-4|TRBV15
TGTGCCACCCGGGACAAGGGGATGTATGAAAAACTGTTTTTT
CATRDKGMYEKLFF
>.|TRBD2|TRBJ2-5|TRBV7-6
TGTGCCAGCAGCTTAGAGGGACTAGCATTAGAGACCCAGTACTTC
CASSLEGLALETQYF
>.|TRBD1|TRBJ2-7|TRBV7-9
TGTGCCAGCAGCTTATTTGGGACAGGGGCCTACGAGCAGTACTTC
CASSLFGTGAYEQYF
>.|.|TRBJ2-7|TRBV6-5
TGTGCCAGCGGTTACCAGAACTACGAGCAGTACTTC
CASGYQNYEQYF
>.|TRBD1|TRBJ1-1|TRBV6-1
TGTGCCAGCAGTTCCGACAGGGGGAGACCTAAAGCTTTCTTT
CASSSDRGRPKAFF
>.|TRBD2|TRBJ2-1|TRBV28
TGTGCCAGCAGCTCCTCTAGCGGGGGACTGGCAAATGAGCAGTTCTTC
CASSSSSGGLANEQFF
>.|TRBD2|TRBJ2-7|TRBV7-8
TGTGCCAGCAGCTCTAGCGGTAACTCCTACGAGCAGTACTTC
CASSSSGNSYEQYF
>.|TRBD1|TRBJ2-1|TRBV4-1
TGCGCCAGCAATAGGGGGCAGGGTGGGAATGAGCAGTTCTTC
CASNRGQGGNEQFF
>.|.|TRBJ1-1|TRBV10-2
TGCGCCAGCAGTGACGGACAGATTATTGAAGCTTTCTTT
CASSDGQIIEAFF
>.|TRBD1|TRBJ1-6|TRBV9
TGTGCCAGCAGCGGAACAGGGGACAATTCACCCCTCCACTTT
CASSGTGDNSPLHF
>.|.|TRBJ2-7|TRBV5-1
TGCGCCAGCAGCTTGGGAGGTTACCGGGTCCCCTACGAGCAGTACTTC
CASSLGGYRVPYEQYF
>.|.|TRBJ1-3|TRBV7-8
TGTGCCAGCAGTTCCAGACAGGCTGGAAACACCATATATTTT
CASSSRQAGNTIYF
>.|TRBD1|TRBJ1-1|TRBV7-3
TGTGCCAGCAGCTTAGAAGCCTCCGGGACAGGGCGGACTGAAGCTTTCTTT
CASSLEASGTGRTEAFF
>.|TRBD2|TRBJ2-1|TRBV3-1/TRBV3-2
TGTGCCAGCAGCCATGCCGGGACTAGCGGGTCCTACAATGAGCAGTTCTTC
CASSHAGTSGSYNEQFF
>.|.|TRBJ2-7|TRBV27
TGTGCCAGCAGTTTTGGGAGTTTCTACGAGCAGTACTTC
CASSFGSFYEQYF
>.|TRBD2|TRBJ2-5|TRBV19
TGTGCCAGTTTCAGACTAGCGGGGCAAGAGACCCAGTACTTC
CASFRLAGQETQYF
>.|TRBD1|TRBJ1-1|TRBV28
TGTGCCAGCAGTACCCCCCCGGGACAGGGGAGGTCTGAAGCTTTCTTT
CASSTPPGQGRSEAFF
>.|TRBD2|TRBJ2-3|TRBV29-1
TGCAGCGTTCCGACTAGCGGGGGGTGGGGTACGCAGTATTTT
CSVPTSGGWGTQYF
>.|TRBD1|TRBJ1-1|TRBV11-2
TGTGCCAGCAGCTCCAACCGGGACAGCCTTGAAGCTTTCTTT
CASSSNRDSLEAFF
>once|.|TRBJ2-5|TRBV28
TGTGCCAGCCGTCCACAGGGAGAACAGACCCAGTACTTC
CASRPQGEQTQYF
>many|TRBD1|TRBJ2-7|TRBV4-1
TGCGCCAGCAGCCTCCATTATGGGGTAGGGGGCGGTTTCGAGCAGTACTTC
CASSLHYGVGGGFEQYF
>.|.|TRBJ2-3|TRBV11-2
TGTGCCAGCAGCTTAGCCGGGGTGGGCACAGATACGCAGTATTTT
CASSLAGVGTDTQYF
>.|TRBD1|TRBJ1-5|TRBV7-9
TGTGCCAGCAGCTTACCAGGGGGCGCGGGCAATCAGCCCCAGCATTTT
CASSLPGGAGNQPQHF
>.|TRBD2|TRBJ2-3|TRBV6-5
TGTGCCAGCAGTTGGGCTAGCGGTTTCACAGATACGCAGTATTTT
CASSWASGFTDTQYF
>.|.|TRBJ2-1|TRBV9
TGTGCCAGCAGCCCCCTTTCTAGCGTCGGCGAGCAGTTCTTC
CASSPLSSVGEQFF